The 32 T cell receptor beta chains given below trace back to one sample, sequenced in a study of Ad26.COV2.S vaccination and SARS-CoV-2 variants. Assay used: immunoSEQ multiplex PCR; TCRdb lists only in-frame clones, some missing. The table has about 350,000 clones, under 95% seen once. Sequencing was performed on peripheral blood, taken after recovery from COVID-19. The receptors were sampled from a human donor who had recovered from COVID-19.

As to this clone: The same CDR3 is also encoded by other DNA sequences in this sample. This chain connects TRBV3-1 (or the pseudogene TRBV3-2) to TRBJ1-1, with D maybe TRBD1 (5 bases). The ends were cut back, 4 bases at V and 1 base at J, with 7 bases in the middle. Germline loops: CDR1 LGHDT, CDR2 YNNKEL (reference sequence). The CDR3 consists of 13 residues. CDR3 sequence reads: CASSRGGNTEAFF. The CDR3 nucleotides are TGTGCCAGCAGCCGCGGGGGGAACACTGAAGCTTTCTTT.

V usage is TRBV6-2 or TRBV6-3 and J usage is TRBJ1-1, with no clear D. The CDR3 is made up of 14 amino acids. Germline CDR1 reads MNHEY; CDR2 reads SVGEGT. V gave up 8 bases and J gave up 6 bases, with 19 bases separating them. The CDR3 coding sequence is TGTGCCAGCGGTTCGGAGATACCGGCAGCTGAAGCTTTCTTT. Translating gives CASGSEIPAAEAFF.

V is TRBV6-5 and J is TRBJ1-4, with D possibly TRBD1 on 6 matching bases. The CDR3 is 15 amino acids. The germline gives CDR1 MNHEY, CDR2 SVGAGI. Trimming pared 6 bases from V and 5 bases from J, leaving 16 bases between. CDR3 DNA: TGTGCCAGCAGGCCTCCCAGGGGCGCCAATGAAAAACTGTTTTTT. Translated, it gives CASRPPRGANEKLFF.

This sequence joins TRBV7-2 and TRBJ2-1; D may be TRBD2 (6 bases). V gave up 1 base and J gave up 8 bases, with 27 bases separating them. CDR1 is SGHTA, CDR2 FQGNSA, per germline. The CDR3 spans 19 residues. The DNA of the CDR3 is TGTGCCAGCAGCTTAGGTGCTAGCGAGATAAACATAATATTGGATGAGCAGTTCTTC. Residues: CASSLGASEINIILDEQFF.

The chain links TRBV9 to TRBJ1-2; D is uncertain. Germline CDR1 and CDR2: SGDLS and YYNGEE. With 0 bases removed from V and 2 bases from J, the gap between germline ends came to 14 bases. This CDR3 has 16 residues. CDR3 residues: CASSVDTDEPNYGYTF. The CDR3 DNA follows: TGTGCCAGCAGCGTAGACACGGACGAACCCAACTATGGCTACACCTTC. Using reference TRBV9 and TRBJ1-2 for the parts outside the CDR3, the full variable domain is DSGVTQTPKHLITATGQRVTLRCSPRSGDLSVYWYQQSLDQGLQFLIQYYNGEERAKGNILERFSAQQFPDLHSELNLSSLELGDSALYFCASSVDTDEPNYGYTFGSGTRLTVV.

This chain connects TRBV10-3 to TRBJ1-2; 9 bases line up with TRBD1. J gave up 6 bases and V 6 bases, and 8 bases lay outside the gene matches. The germline V gene has CDR1 ENHRY and CDR2 SYGVKD. The CDR3 totals 14 residues. DNA of the CDR3: TGTGCCATCAGCAGGGACAGGGTGAAGGATGGCTACACCTTC. Translation: CAISRDRVKDGYTF.

The rearrangement joins TRBV4-2 to TRBJ2-5; 10 bases fit TRBD2. This CDR3 comprises 16 residues. With 1 base clipped from V and 1 base from J, the junction kept 3 bases outside the gene matches. Germline V gene sequence: CDR1 LGHNA, CDR2 YNFKEQ. The CDR3, as DNA: TGTGCCAGCAGCCAAGCTGAGCGGGGGGGCCAAGAGACCCAGTACTTC. Translation gives CASSQAERGGQETQYF.

This clone was detected once. V is TRBV20-1 and J is TRBJ1-1; D is unclear. The CDR3 spans 13 residues. The germline V gene encodes CDR1 DFQATT and CDR2 SNEGSKA (reference sequence). The V end lost 3 bases, the J end lost 2 bases, and 10 bases lay between the germline ends. Here the CDR3 reads CSASRGFNTEAFF. CDR3 nucleotides: TGCAGTGCTAGTCGCGGATTTAACACTGAAGCTTTCTTT.

The chain employs TRBV18 and TRBJ2-2, with 11 bases lining up with TRBD2. Germline values: CDR1 KGHSH, CDR2 LQKENI. V trimming: 1 base; J trimming: 5 bases; junction bases outside the gene matches: 6. CDR3 length equals 17 residues. CDR3 region: CASSPQEASGGTGELFF. DNA of the CDR3: TGTGCCAGCTCACCACAAGAGGCTAGCGGGGGGACCGGGGAGCTGTTTTTT.

The rearrangement links TRBV6-2 or TRBV6-3 to TRBJ1-2; 9 bases line up with TRBD1. V was pared by 4 bases and J by 5 bases, with 8 bases of the junction left unmatched. Germline-derived CDR1 and CDR2 are MNHEY and SVGEGT. The CDR3 spans 15 residues. The DNA of the CDR3 is TGTGCCAGCAGTTTCCCGCCCGGGACAGGGTATGGCTACACCTTC. It yields the protein CASSFPPGTGYGYTF.

CDR3 coding DNA: TGTGCCAGCAGCGGACGAGGGGGACAGGGCACAGATACGCAGTATTTT. Protein: CASSGRGGQGTDTQYF. This sequence joins TRBV5-6 and TRBJ2-3, with TRBD1 identical over 8 bases. Germline values: CDR1 SGHDT, CDR2 YYEEEE. The CDR3 has 16 residues. V dropped 4 bases and J dropped 1; count of bases not matched to a gene: 8.

This rearrangement joins TRBV5-8 to TRBJ2-7; unclear D gene. From germline, CDR1 is SGHTS and CDR2 YDEGEE. The germline V and J ends were trimmed by 4 bases and 2 bases, with 16 bases remaining between them. The CDR3 loop spans 15 amino acids. The CDR3 DNA follows: TGTGCCAGCAGCATCAAGGGTGTGAGTCCCTACGAGCAGTACTTC. It is translated as CASSIKGVSPYEQYF.

The chain uses TRBV27 and TRBJ1-5; D gene unclear. There are 12 residues in the CDR3. Germline assignment: CDR1 MNHEY and CDR2 SMNVEV (reference sequence). Trimming cost V 4 bases and J 4 bases, with 5 bases left between them. The CDR3 DNA follows: TGTGCCAGCAGTTCGAAAAATCAGCCCCAGCATTTT. Translation: CASSSKNQPQHF.

This chain links TRBV5-1 with TRBJ1-2, with D perhaps TRBD1 (6 bases). The V end lost 1 base, the J end lost 6 bases, and 7 bases lay between the germline ends. Germline values: CDR1 SGHRS, CDR2 YFSETQ. The CDR3 contains 12 residues. CDR3 sequence reads: CASSLSGDGYTF. DNA of the CDR3: TGCGCCAGCAGCTTGTCAGGGGATGGCTACACCTTC.

The V call is TRBV2, the J call TRBJ2-1; D remains ambiguous. V was clipped by 6 bases and J by 4 bases, with 16 bases between them. The CDR3 covers 15 residues. Germline lookup yields CDR1 SNHLY and CDR2 FYNNEI. In nucleotides, the CDR3 is TGTGCCAGCAGCCTCAATGGACCCCCTTACAATGAGCAGTTCTTC. Translating it yields CASSLNGPPYNEQFF.

The chain links TRBV7-9 to TRBJ2-3; D is possibly TRBD1 (5 bases). From germline, CDR1 is SEHNR and CDR2 FQNEAQ (reference sequence). The V gene lost 6 bases and the J gene lost 4 bases, with 5 bases spanning the gap. The CDR3 extends over 11 amino acids. CDR3 in amino acids: CASRGPDTQYF. Here the CDR3 DNA reads TGTGCCAGCAGGGGGCCAGATACGCAGTATTTT.

The chain combines TRBV4-1 with TRBJ2-7; either TRBD1 or TRBD2 may fit D (5 bases each). V lost 3 bases and J lost 3, with 9 bases in between. This CDR3 contains 13 residues. Germline values: CDR1 MGHRA, CDR2 YSYEKL. CDR3 nucleotide sequence: TGCGCCAGCAGCCATGGGACGCTCTACGAGCAGTACTTC. Translating gives CASSHGTLYEQYF.

This chain links TRBV11-2 with TRBJ1-1; D gene uncertain. The germline V gene encodes CDR1 SGHAT and CDR2 FQNNGV. Between the trimmed V and J ends, which lost 3 bases and 0 bases, there was a span of 11 bases. The CDR3 is made up of 15 amino acids. In DNA, the CDR3 is TGTGCCAGCAGCTTGGAGAGTTTCATGAACACTGAAGCTTTCTTT. Translated, it gives CASSLESFMNTEAFF.

The chain combines TRBV3-1 (or the pseudogene TRBV3-2) with TRBJ1-3, with D tentatively TRBD1 (6 bases). Germline CDR1 and CDR2: LGHDT and YNNKEL (reference sequence). CDR3 length: 16 residues. V was cut by 0 bases and J by 2 bases, with 11 bases left in between. The CDR3: CASSQDSPGAGNTIYF. Written as DNA, the CDR3 is TGTGCCAGCAGCCAAGATAGTCCAGGGGCTGGAAACACCATATATTTT.

About this clone itself: A junction boundary mismatches the germline segment, possibly from a read error. The rearrangement uses TRBV19 and TRBJ2-2; TRBD2 is a possible D gene (5 bases). The CDR3 contains 14 residues. The V gene's germline CDR1 is LNHDA and CDR2 SQIVND (reference sequence). CDR3 DNA: TGTGCCAGTCGTATCCTGGGGAGCACCGGGGAGCTGTTTTTT. It encodes CASRILGSTGELFF.

The chain couples TRBV3-1 (or the pseudogene TRBV3-2) to TRBJ1-1, with 8 bases lining up with TRBD1. J gave up 2 bases and V 3 bases, and 5 bases lay outside the gene matches. The germline gives CDR1 LGHDT, CDR2 YNNKEL (reference sequence). The CDR3 contains 15 residues. DNA of the CDR3: TGTGCCAGCAGCCAGACCACAGGGGGAAACACTGAAGCTTTCTTT. Protein product: CASSQTTGGNTEAFF.

V is TRBV6-2 or TRBV6-3 and J is TRBJ1-5, with D possibly being TRBD1 (6 bases). Germline loops: CDR1 MNHEY, CDR2 SVGEGT. V was clipped by 6 bases and J by 4 bases, with 16 bases between them. This CDR3 comprises 15 residues. The chain's CDR3 is CASSPDRLDNQPQHF. CDR3 nucleotide sequence: TGTGCCAGCAGCCCTGACAGGCTGGATAATCAGCCCCAGCATTTT.

A few counts support this clone. The chain carries TRBV9 and TRBJ2-7; tentative D call: TRBD2 (5 bases). This CDR3 spans 18 amino acids. Trimming took off 4 bases at V and 4 bases at J, with 27 bases between the two ends. Germline lookup yields CDR1 SGDLS and CDR2 YYNGEE. The CDR3 sequence is CASSPSFLNGPRGYEQYF. The CDR3 DNA reads as TGTGCCAGCAGCCCATCCTTCCTTAACGGGCCCCGAGGGTACGAGCAGTACTTC.

The gene calls are TRBV5-1 and TRBJ2-5; D gene unclear. Germline V gives CDR1 SGHRS, CDR2 YFSETQ. There are 13 residues in the CDR3. V was trimmed by 4 bases and J by 3 bases, leaving 10 bases between them. CDR3 loop: CASSPSGEETQYF. In nucleotides, the CDR3 is TGCGCCAGCAGCCCGAGTGGGGAAGAGACCCAGTACTTC.

The V and J genes are TRBV28 and TRBJ2-3; 9 bases match TRBD1. Germline V gene lookup returns CDR1 MDHEN and CDR2 SYDVKM. The V segment lost 6 bases and the J segment 5 bases; nucleotides outside the gene matches: 6. The CDR3 length is 14 residues. The CDR3 region is CASRRRQGVDTQYF. The CDR3 DNA sequence: TGTGCCAGCAGGAGAAGACAGGGGGTAGATACGCAGTATTTT.

Here the CDR3 reads CASSLEISQGAFYNEQFF. CDR3 DNA: TGCGCCAGCAGCTTGGAAATATCACAGGGGGCGTTCTACAATGAGCAGTTCTTC. The J gene is TRBJ2-1, the V gene TRBV5-1; 9 positions match TRBD1. The CDR3 runs 18 residues. CDR1 is SGHRS and CDR2 is YFSETQ in the germline V gene. With 0 bases clipped from V and 3 bases from J, the junction kept 10 bases outside the gene matches.

This CDR3 reads CASSVRRDSRETQYF. CDR3 DNA: TGTGCCAGCAGCGTACGAAGGGACAGTCGAGAGACCCAGTACTTC. This chain joins TRBV9 and TRBJ2-5, with TRBD1 matching 7 bases. V gave up 1 base and J gave up 4 bases; unmatched junction bases: 7. Germline-derived CDR1 and CDR2 are SGDLS and YYNGEE. The CDR3 is 15 amino acids.

V gene TRBV19 combines with J gene TRBJ1-1; D uncertain. Germline values: CDR1 LNHDA, CDR2 SQIVND (reference sequence). V was cut by 3 bases and J by 0 bases, with 11 bases left in between. The CDR3 consists of 15 residues. The CDR3 protein is CASSMARKLNTEAFF. CDR3 in DNA: TGTGCCAGTAGTATGGCTAGGAAACTGAACACTGAAGCTTTCTTT.

V and J are TRBV7-8 and TRBJ1-2, with 8 bases identical to TRBD1. Germline V gives CDR1 SGHVS, CDR2 FQNEAQ. After removal of 1 base from V and 8 bases from J, the junction contained 6 bases not matched to a gene. This CDR3 spans 14 amino acids. This CDR3 is CASSLVGRQGGYTF. CDR3 in DNA: TGTGCCAGCAGCTTAGTTGGGAGACAGGGGGGCTACACCTTC. The full variable domain, completed using reference TRBV7-8 and TRBJ1-2, is GAGVSQSPRYKVAKRGQDVALRCDPISGHVSLFWYQQALGQGPEFLTYFQNEAQLDKSGLPSDRFFAERPEGSVSTLKIQRTQQEDSAVYLCASSLVGRQGGYTFGSGTRLTVV.

The chain carries TRBV28 and TRBJ1-6, with TRBD1 identical over 7 bases. Germline CDR1 and CDR2: MDHEN and SYDVKM. The V and J ends lost 9 bases and 4 bases, in that order; junction bases with no gene match: 9. The CDR3 totals 15 residues. This chain's CDR3 is CASLQGSLYNSPLHF. In DNA, the CDR3 is TGTGCCAGTTTACAGGGGTCCTTATATAATTCACCCCTCCACTTT.

The chain uses TRBV2 and TRBJ1-5; 8 bases fit TRBD1. Trimming took 7 bases from V and 7 from J; bases not matched to a gene: 9. The CDR3 spans 14 residues. Germline loops: CDR1 SNHLY, CDR2 FYNNEI. The chain's CDR3 is CASKRTGSAQPQHF. For the CDR3, the DNA is TGTGCCAGCAAAAGGACAGGGAGCGCGCAGCCCCAGCATTTT.

The chain joins TRBV27 to TRBJ2-7; TRBD1 matches at 7 bases. The CDR3 consists of 14 residues. Trimming took 5 bases from V and 3 from J; bases not matched to a gene: 7. Germline V gives CDR1 MNHEY, CDR2 SMNVEV (reference sequence). The CDR3 DNA reads as TGTGCCAGCAGTGTGACAGGGCGACTCTACGAGCAGTACTTC. This sequence encodes CASSVTGRLYEQYF.